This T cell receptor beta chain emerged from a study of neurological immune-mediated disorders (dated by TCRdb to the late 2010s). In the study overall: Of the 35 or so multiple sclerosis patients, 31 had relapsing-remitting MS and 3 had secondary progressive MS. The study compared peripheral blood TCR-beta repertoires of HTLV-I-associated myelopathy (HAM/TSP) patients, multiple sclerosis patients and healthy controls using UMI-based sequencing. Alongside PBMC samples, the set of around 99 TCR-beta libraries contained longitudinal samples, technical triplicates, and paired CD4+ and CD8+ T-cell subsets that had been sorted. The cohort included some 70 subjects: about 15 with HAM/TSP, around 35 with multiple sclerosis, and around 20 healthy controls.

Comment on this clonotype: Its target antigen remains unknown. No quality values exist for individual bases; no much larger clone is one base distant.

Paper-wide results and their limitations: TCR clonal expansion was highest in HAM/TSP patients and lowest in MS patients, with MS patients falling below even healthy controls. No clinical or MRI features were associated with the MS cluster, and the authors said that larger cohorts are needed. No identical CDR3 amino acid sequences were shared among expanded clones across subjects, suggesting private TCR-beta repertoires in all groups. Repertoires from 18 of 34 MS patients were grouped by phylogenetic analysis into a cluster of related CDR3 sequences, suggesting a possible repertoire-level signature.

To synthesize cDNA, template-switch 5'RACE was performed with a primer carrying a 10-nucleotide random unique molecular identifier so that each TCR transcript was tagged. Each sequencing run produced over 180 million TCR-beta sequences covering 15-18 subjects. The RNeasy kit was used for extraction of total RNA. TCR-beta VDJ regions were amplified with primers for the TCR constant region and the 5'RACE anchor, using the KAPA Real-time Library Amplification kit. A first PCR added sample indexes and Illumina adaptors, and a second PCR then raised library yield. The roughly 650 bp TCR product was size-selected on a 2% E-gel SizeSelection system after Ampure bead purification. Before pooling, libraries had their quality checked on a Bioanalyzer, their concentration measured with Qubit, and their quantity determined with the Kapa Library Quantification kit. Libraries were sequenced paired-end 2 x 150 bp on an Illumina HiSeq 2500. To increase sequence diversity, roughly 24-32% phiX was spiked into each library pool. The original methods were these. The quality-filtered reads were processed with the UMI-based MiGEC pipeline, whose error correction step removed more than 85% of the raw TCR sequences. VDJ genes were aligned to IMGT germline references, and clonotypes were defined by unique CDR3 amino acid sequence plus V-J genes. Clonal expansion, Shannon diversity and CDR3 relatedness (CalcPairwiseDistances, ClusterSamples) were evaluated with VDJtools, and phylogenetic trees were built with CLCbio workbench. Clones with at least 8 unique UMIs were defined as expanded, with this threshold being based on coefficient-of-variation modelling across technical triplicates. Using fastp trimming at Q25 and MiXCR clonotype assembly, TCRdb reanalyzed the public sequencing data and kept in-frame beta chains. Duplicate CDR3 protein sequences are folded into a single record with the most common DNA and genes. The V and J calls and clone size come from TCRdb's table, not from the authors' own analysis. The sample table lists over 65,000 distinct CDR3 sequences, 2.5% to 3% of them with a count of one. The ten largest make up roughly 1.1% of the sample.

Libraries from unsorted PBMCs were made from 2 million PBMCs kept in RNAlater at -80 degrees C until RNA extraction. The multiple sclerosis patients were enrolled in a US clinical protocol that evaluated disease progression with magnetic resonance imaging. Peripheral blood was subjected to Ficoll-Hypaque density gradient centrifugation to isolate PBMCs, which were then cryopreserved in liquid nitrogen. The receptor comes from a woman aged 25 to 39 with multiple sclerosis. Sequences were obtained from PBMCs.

The sequence in DNA is TGCGCCAGCAGCCAAGAGACAGGGTGGTCCTACGAGCAGTACTTC. The translation is CASSQETGWSYEQYF. This chain is built from TRBV4-3 and TRBJ2-7, and 7 junctional nucleotides match TRBD1. Germline trimming amounts to 0 bases on V and 1 base on J, with 3 as the count of junction bases outside the gene matches. As encoded in the germline V gene, CDR1 is LGHNA while CDR2 is YSLEER. The CDR3 contains 15 residues, cysteine and phenylalanine counted. The read is trimmed to its CDR3 DNA, 45 bases read in frame from base 1.